This T cell receptor beta chain was obtained from a study of shared clonotypes between healthy human individuals. As for the study in general: CD4 naive and CD4 memory each took three plates per donor, while CD8 naive took two and CD8 memory one.

Per the germline V gene, CDR1 is ENHRY and CDR2 is SYGVKD. V gave up 0 bases and J gave up 3 bases; unmatched junction bases: 5. CDR3 size: 17 residues. Study-wide points: A handful of donors had roughly 5% of their naive CD4 clonotypes in common. Non-shared clonotypes had lower generation probabilities than those shared by all four donors.

The assay was immunoSEQ multiplex PCR, and TCRdb's table has in-frame clones only and misses some. The sample consists of more than 600,000 clones, around 90% of them appearing once. As regards this clone: Its antigen is undetermined.

Naivety among CD8 cells was defined by CD45RO negativity and positive CCR7 selection, thereby excluding terminally differentiated effector memory CD45RA+ cells. The sequence was obtained from a man between 25 and 39 years old in good health. This chain uses TRBV10-3 with TRBJ2-3; 11 bases agree with TRBD2. Input material: naive CD8+ T cells sorted from blood. The DNA for the CDR3 is TGTGCCATCAGTGAGTCGATACTAGCGGGGGTTACAGATACGCAGTATTTT. Protein: CAISESILAGVTDTQYF.